This T cell receptor beta chain was documented in a study of cytomegalovirus exposure and HLA in healthy donors. Primers: 60 Vbeta forward and 13 Jbeta reverse. Profiled with immunoSEQ multiplex PCR; TCRdb holds only in-frame clones, not every one. The sample includes about 140,000 clones, around 80% seen only once; the top ten take 2% to 3%. Between the trimmed V and J ends, which lost 0 bases and 6 bases, there was a span of 12 bases. Germline assignment: CDR1 MNHEY and CDR2 SVGAGI. This CDR3 comprises 15 residues. V is TRBV6-5 and J is TRBJ1-5, with D uncertain. Sequenced sample: PBMCs. The sequence was collected from a man aged 50 or older in good health and CMV-seronegative. The CDR3 region is CASSYSNAAGQPQHF. CDR3 sequence (DNA): TGTGCCAGCAGTTACTCGAACGCGGCCGGTCAGCCCCAGCATTTT.